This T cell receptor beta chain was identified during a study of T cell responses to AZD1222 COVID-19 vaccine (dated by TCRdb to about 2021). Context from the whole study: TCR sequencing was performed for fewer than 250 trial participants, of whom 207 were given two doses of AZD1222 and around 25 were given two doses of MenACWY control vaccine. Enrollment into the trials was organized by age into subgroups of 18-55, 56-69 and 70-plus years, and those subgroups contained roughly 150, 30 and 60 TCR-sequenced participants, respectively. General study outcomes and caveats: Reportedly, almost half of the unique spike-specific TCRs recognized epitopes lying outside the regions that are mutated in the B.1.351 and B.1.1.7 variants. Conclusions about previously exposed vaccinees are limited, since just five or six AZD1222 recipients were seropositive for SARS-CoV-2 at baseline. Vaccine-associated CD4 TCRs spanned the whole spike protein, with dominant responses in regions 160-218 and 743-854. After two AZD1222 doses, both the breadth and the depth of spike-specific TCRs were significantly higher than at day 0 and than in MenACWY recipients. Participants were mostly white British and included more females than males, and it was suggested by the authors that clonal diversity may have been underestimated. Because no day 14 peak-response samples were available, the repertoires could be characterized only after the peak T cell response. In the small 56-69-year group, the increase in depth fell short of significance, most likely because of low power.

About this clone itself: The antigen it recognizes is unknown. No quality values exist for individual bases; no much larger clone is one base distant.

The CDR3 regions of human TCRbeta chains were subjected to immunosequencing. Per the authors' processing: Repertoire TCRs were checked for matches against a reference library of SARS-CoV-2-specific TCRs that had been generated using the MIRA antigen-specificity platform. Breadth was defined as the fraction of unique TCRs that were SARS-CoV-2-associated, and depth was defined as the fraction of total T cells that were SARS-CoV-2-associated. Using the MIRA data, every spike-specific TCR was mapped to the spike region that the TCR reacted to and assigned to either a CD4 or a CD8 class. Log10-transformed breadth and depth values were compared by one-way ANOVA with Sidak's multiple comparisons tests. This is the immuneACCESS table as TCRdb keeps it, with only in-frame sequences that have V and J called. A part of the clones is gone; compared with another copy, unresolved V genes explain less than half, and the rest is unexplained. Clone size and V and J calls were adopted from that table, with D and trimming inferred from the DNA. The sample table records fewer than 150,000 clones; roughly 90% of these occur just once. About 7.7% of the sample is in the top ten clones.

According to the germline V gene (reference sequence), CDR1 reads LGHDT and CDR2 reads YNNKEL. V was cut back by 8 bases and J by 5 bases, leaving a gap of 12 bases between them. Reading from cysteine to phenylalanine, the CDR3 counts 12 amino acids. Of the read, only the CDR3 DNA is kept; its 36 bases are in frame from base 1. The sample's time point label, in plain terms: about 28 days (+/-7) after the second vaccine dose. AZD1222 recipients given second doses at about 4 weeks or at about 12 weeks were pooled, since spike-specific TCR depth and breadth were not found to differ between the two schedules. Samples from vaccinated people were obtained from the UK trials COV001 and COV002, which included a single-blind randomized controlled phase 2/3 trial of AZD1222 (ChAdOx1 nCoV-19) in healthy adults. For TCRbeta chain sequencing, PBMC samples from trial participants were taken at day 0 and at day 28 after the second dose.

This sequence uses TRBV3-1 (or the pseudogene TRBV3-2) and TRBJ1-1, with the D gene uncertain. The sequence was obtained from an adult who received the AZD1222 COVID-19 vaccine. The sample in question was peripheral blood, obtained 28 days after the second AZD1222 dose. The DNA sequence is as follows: TGTGCCAGCGTTAGGGAAGGTACTGAAGCTTTCTTT. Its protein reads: CASVREGTEAFF.